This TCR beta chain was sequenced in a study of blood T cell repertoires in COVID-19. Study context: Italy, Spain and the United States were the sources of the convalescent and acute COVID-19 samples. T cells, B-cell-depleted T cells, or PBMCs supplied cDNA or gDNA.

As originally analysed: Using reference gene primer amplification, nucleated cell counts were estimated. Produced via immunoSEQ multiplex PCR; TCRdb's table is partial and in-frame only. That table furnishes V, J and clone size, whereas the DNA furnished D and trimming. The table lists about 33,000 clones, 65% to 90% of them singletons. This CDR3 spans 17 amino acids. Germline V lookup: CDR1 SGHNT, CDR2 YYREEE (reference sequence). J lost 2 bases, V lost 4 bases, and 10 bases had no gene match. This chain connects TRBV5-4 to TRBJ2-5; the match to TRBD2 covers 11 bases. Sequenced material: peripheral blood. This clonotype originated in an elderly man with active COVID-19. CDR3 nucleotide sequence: TGTGCCAGCAGCGGTAGCGGGGGGGCCGGAGGACAAGAGACCCAGTACTTC. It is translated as CASSGSGGAGGQETQYF.